This T cell receptor beta chain was captured by sequencing in a study of metastatic and nonmetastatic thyroid tumors. Study at large: Peripheral blood and tumor or nodule samples from malignant and benign thyroid patients were compared.

CDR3 length equals 11 residues. Per the germline V gene, CDR1 is SGHRS and CDR2 is YFSETQ. The V end lost 7 bases, the J end lost 6 bases, and 10 bases lay between the germline ends. Every patient was untreated before thyroid surgery. Study-level findings and limits: Significantly greater TCR beta diversity was reportedly found in malignant thyroid tumors than in benign nodules (in blood and tumor).

This clone came up many times. As yet, its antigen is unknown. TCRdb re-analyzed the PCR reads through MiXCR. The sample carries more than 50,000 clones, roughly 20% recorded once. Sequencing was carried out using blood. The receptor comes from a female donor with papillary thyroid cancer or a benign thyroid nodule (not recorded which). Some clones in this sample may be carry-over from other donors' samples. V gene TRBV5-1 combines with J gene TRBJ1-1, with D uncertain. CDR3 bases: TGCGCCAGCGCCGTAGGTTCTGAAGCTTTCTTT. This codes for CASAVGSEAFF.